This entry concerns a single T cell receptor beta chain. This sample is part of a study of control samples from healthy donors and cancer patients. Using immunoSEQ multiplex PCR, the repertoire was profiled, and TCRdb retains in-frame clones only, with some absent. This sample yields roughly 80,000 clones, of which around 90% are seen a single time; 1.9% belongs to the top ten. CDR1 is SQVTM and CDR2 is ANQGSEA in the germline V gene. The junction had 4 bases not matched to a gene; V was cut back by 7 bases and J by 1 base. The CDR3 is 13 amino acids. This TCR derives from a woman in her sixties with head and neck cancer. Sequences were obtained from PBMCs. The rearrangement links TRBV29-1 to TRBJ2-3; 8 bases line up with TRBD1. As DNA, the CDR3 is TGCAGCGCCAAACAGGGGGGCACAGATACGCAGTATTTT. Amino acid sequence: CSAKQGGTDTQYF.